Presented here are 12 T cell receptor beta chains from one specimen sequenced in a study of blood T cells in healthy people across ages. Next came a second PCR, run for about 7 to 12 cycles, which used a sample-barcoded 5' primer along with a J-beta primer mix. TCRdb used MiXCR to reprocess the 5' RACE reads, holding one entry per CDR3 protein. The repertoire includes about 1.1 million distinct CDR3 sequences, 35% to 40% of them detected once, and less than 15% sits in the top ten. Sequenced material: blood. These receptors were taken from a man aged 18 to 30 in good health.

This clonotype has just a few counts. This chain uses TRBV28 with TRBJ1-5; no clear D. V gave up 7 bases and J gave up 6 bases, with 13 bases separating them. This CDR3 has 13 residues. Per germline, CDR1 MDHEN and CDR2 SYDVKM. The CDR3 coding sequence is TGTGCCAGCAACGAGCCACCAGGTCAGCCCCAGCATTTT. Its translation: CASNEPPGQPQHF.

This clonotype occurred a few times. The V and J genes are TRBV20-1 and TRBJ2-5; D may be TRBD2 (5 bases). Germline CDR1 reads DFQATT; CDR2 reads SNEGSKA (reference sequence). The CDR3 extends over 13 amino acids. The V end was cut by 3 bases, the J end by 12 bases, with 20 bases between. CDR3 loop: CSASPEFDGEKYF. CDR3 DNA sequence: TGCAGTGCTAGTCCGGAGTTCGACGGGGAGAAGTACTTC.

The CDR3 region is CASSPIPGQYNEQFF. For the CDR3, the DNA is TGTGCCAGTAGTCCTATCCCGGGACAGTACAATGAGCAGTTCTTC. This chain connects TRBV19 to TRBJ2-1; 7 nucleotides line up with TRBD1. CDR1 LNHDA and CDR2 SQIVND come from the germline V gene (reference sequence). CDR3 length equals 15 residues. V lost 5 bases and J lost 4; bases outside the gene matches: 8. Filled out from reference TRBV19 and TRBJ2-1, the complete variable domain reads DGGITQSPKYLFRKEGQNVTLSCEQNLNHDAMYWYRQDPGQGLRLIYYSQIVNDFQKGDIAEGYSVSREKKESFPLTVTSAQKNPTAFYLCASSPIPGQYNEQFFGPGTRLTVL.

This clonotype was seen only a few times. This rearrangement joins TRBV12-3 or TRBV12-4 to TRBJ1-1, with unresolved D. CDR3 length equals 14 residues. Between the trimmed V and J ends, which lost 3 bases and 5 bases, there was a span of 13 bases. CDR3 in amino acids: CASSFTSAGTEAFF. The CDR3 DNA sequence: TGTGCCAGCAGTTTTACCTCGGCGGGGACTGAAGCTTTCTTT.

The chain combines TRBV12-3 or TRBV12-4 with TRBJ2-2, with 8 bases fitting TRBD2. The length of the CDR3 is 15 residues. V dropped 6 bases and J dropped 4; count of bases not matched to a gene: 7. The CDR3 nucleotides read TGTGCCAGCAGCCCCAGCGGGGGAGTCACCGGGGAGCTGTTTTTT. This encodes CASSPSGGVTGELFF.

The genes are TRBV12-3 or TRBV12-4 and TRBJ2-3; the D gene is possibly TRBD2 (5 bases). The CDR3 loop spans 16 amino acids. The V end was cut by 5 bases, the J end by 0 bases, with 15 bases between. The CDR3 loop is CASSVWSRTSTDTQYF. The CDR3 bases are TGTGCCAGCAGTGTATGGAGCAGGACTAGCACAGATACGCAGTATTTT.

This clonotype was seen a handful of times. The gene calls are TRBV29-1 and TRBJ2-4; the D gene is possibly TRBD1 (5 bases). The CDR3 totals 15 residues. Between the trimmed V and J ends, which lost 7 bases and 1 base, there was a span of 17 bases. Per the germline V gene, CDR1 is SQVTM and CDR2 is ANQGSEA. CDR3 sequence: CSALDQGSAKNIQYF. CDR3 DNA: TGCAGCGCCCTTGACCAGGGATCGGCCAAAAACATTCAGTACTTC.

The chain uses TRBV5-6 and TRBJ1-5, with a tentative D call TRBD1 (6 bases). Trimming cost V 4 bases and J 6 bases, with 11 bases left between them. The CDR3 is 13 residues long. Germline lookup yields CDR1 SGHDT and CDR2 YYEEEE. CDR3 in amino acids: CASSTYRVQPQHF. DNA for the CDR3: TGTGCCAGCAGCACGTACAGGGTTCAGCCCCAGCATTTT.

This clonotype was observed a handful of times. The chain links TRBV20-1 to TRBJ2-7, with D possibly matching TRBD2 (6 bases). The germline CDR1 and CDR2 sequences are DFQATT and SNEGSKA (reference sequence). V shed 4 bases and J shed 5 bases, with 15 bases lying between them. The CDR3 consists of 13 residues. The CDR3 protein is CSANLHAGNEQYF. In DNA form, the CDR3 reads TGCAGTGCTAACCTGCACGCGGGGAACGAGCAGTACTTC.

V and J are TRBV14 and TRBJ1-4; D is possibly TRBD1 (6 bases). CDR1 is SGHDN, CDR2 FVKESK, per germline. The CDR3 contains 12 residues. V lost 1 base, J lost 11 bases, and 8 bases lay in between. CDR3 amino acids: CASSQVTGKLFF. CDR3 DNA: TGTGCCAGCAGCCAAGTTACAGGGAAACTGTTTTTT.

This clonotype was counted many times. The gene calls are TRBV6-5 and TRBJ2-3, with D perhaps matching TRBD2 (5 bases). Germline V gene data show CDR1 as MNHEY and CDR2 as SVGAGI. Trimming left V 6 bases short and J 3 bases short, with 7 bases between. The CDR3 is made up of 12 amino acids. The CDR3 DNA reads TGTGCCAGCAGAGCGGTGACAGATACGCAGTATTTT. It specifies CASRAVTDTQYF.

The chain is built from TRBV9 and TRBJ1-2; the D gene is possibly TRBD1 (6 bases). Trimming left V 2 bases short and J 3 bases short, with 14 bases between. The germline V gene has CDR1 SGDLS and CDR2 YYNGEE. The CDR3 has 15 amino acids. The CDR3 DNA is TGTGCCAGCAGCGTTTCGGACAGACGCGACTATGGCTACACCTTC. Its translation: CASSVSDRRDYGYTF.